Below, 30 T cell receptor beta chains from the same sample are listed, as sequenced in a study of blood T cell repertoires in COVID-19. Measured with immunoSEQ multiplex PCR; TCRdb has only the in-frame clones, and not every one. This repertoire shows 80,000 to 130,000 clones, roughly 92% found once; its top ten account for around 0.94%. The specimen was peripheral blood. The receptors here all came from a man aged 60 to 75 with acute or convalescent COVID-19.

This sequence joins TRBV10-3 and TRBJ2-5; possibly TRBD2 for D (5 bases). Germline loops: CDR1 ENHRY, CDR2 SYGVKD. The CDR3 covers 15 residues. Trimming cost V 4 bases and J 5 bases, with 17 bases left between them. The CDR3: CAISGDGGPGETQYF. CDR3 bases: TGTGCCATCAGTGGCGATGGCGGGCCTGGGGAGACCCAGTACTTC.

V and J are TRBV6-5 and TRBJ2-3; 8 bases line up with TRBD1. V trimming: 6 bases; J trimming: 6 bases; junction bases outside the gene matches: 11. Germline assignment: CDR1 MNHEY and CDR2 SVGAGI. The CDR3 is 15 residues long. This chain's CDR3 is CASRLESGGGDTQYF. The CDR3 DNA is TGTGCCAGCAGATTGGAGTCAGGGGGCGGGGATACGCAGTATTTT.

The J gene is TRBJ1-6, the V gene TRBV5-1; possible D gene TRBD1, 6 bases. CDR1 is SGHRS, CDR2 YFSETQ, per germline. The V end lost 0 bases, the J end lost 9 bases, and 7 bases lay between the germline ends. The CDR3 has 13 residues. In DNA form, the CDR3 reads TGCGCCAGCAGCTTGGAAGGGGGTTCACCCCTCCACTTT. This translates into CASSLEGGSPLHF.

This sequence joins TRBV3-1 (or the pseudogene TRBV3-2) and TRBJ1-6; 8 positions match TRBD1. With V trimmed by 1 base and J by 5 bases, 4 bases remained unmatched. Germline CDR1 LGHDT, CDR2 YNNKEL (reference sequence). The CDR3 totals 16 residues. The CDR3 sequence is CASSQGAGGNNSPLHF. The DNA of the CDR3 is TGTGCCAGCAGCCAAGGGGCAGGGGGCAATAATTCACCCCTCCACTTT.

This chain joins TRBV5-1 and TRBJ2-7, with D possibly matching TRBD2 (6 bases). From germline, CDR1 is SGHRS and CDR2 YFSETQ. The CDR3 runs 15 residues. Trimming shortened V by 2 bases and J by 0 bases, and 12 bases separated the two germline ends. CDR3 nucleotides: TGCGCCAGCAGCTTAGGGACTTCGAACTCCTACGAGCAGTACTTC. Its protein is CASSLGTSNSYEQYF.

The V gene is TRBV6-2 or TRBV6-3, the J gene TRBJ1-1, with D unclear. The germline gives CDR1 MNHEY, CDR2 SVGEGT. The CDR3 is 13 residues long. V shed 4 bases and J shed 0 bases, with 6 bases lying between them. The CDR3 sequence: CASSLWLNTEAFF. CDR3 nucleotide sequence: TGTGCCAGCAGTTTATGGCTGAACACTGAAGCTTTCTTT.

This chain links TRBV18 with TRBJ2-1, with D tentatively TRBD2 (6 bases). Germline CDR1 KGHSH, CDR2 LQKENI. The CDR3 loop spans 16 amino acids. V lost 0 bases and J 3 bases, leaving 12 bases between the germline ends. The DNA for the CDR3 is TGTGCCAGCTCACCACCGGGACTTGACTACTACAATGAGCAGTTCTTC. It codes for CASSPPGLDYYNEQFF.

This chain links TRBV11-2 with TRBJ2-4, with unresolved D. In germline, CDR1 is SGHAT, CDR2 FQNNGV. V was clipped by 6 bases and J by 0 bases, with 6 bases between them. The CDR3 is made up of 13 amino acids. CDR3 sequence (DNA): TGTGCCAGCAGGTCAATAGCCAAAAACATTCAGTACTTC. This encodes CASRSIAKNIQYF.

The chain is built from TRBV5-4 and TRBJ1-3, with TRBD1 identical over 7 bases. This CDR3 has 16 residues. The germline V gene has CDR1 SGHNT and CDR2 YYREEE (reference sequence). Trimming removed 4 bases from V and 0 bases from J; junction bases left unmatched: 7. The DNA for the CDR3 is TGTGCCAGCAGCCCCCGGACAGGAAACTCTGGAAACACCATATATTTT. Translation gives CASSPRTGNSGNTIYF.

This sequence joins TRBV30 and TRBJ2-2; 7 bases map to TRBD2. Germline V gene sequence: CDR1 GTSNPN, CDR2 SVGIG (reference sequence). The CDR3 extends over 15 amino acids. Trimming at V came to 8 bases and at J to 5 bases, leaving 14 bases not matched to a gene. This CDR3 reads CATNGRGSSTGELFF. In DNA form, the CDR3 reads TGTGCCACCAACGGGCGCGGGAGCTCGACCGGGGAGCTGTTTTTT.

The count of this clone is one. The chain joins TRBV5-1 to TRBJ2-5; unclear D gene. The germline CDR1 and CDR2 sequences are SGHRS and YFSETQ. The CDR3 has 14 residues. V was cut by 0 bases and J by 5 bases, with 11 bases left in between. CDR3 protein: CASSLGKLRETQYF. CDR3 bases: TGCGCCAGCAGCTTGGGAAAGCTACGGGAGACCCAGTACTTC.

This rearrangement joins TRBV19 to TRBJ1-4; 8 bases are shared with TRBD1. V lost 5 bases and J lost 4; bases outside the gene matches: 9. The V gene's germline CDR1 is LNHDA and CDR2 SQIVND (reference sequence). This CDR3 has 16 amino acids. CDR3 coding DNA: TGTGCCAGTAGTCCAATGGGGACAGGCCATAATGAAAAACTGTTTTTT. Translating gives CASSPMGTGHNEKLFF.

CDR3 in DNA: TGTGCCACCAGCAGAGATACAGGGGGCATAGGTAGTTCTGGAAACACCATATATTTT. Amino acids: CATSRDTGGIGSSGNTIYF. This chain uses TRBV15 with TRBJ1-3; TRBD1 matches at 9 bases. Looked up from germline, CDR1 is LNHNV and CDR2 is YYDKDF (reference sequence). Unmatched junction bases numbered 10, after V lost 0 bases and J lost 1 base. This CDR3 region has 19 residues.

V gene TRBV28 combines with J gene TRBJ2-3; D is ambiguous. Germline CDR1 MDHEN, CDR2 SYDVKM. This CDR3 is built from 16 residues. Between the trimmed V and J ends, which lost 1 base and 0 bases, there was a span of 11 bases. CDR3 protein: CASSLLQVSSTDTQYF. The CDR3, as DNA: TGTGCCAGCAGTTTATTGCAGGTTTCTAGCACAGATACGCAGTATTTT.

The chain uses TRBV19 and TRBJ1-2; 9 nucleotides line up with TRBD1. The CDR3 has 15 amino acids. In germline, CDR1 is LNHDA, CDR2 SQIVND (reference sequence). V trimming: 6 bases; J trimming: 5 bases; junction bases outside the gene matches: 10. The CDR3 nucleotides are TGTGCCAGTAGATTTGGGGGACAGGGCGCTTATGGCTACACCTTC. It specifies CASRFGGQGAYGYTF.

This chain joins TRBV12-3 or TRBV12-4 and TRBJ1-5; the D gene is possibly TRBD1 (6 bases). The length of the CDR3 is 13 residues. V lost 5 bases to trimming and J lost 4 bases, with 9 bases between them. Written as DNA, the CDR3 is TGTGCCAGCAGTGGGACACCGAATCAGCCCCAGCATTTT. Translated, it gives CASSGTPNQPQHF.

The V and J genes are TRBV7-9 and TRBJ2-1; TRBD2 might be the D (6 bases). The CDR3 totals 16 residues. Germline-derived CDR1 and CDR2 are SEHNR and FQNEAQ (reference sequence). Trimming took 0 bases from V and 3 from J, leaving 12 bases between them. The CDR3 reads CASSLAGDSRYNEQFF. The CDR3 DNA is TGTGCCAGCAGCTTAGCAGGGGACTCCCGCTACAATGAGCAGTTCTTC.

The chain is built from TRBV5-1 and TRBJ1-2; no clear D. This CDR3 has 14 amino acids. The germline V gene has CDR1 SGHRS and CDR2 YFSETQ. Deletions cut 4 bases from V and 2 bases from J, with 12 bases between. The CDR3 loop reads CASSPLQSNYGYTF. In nucleotides, the CDR3 is TGCGCCAGCAGCCCTTTACAGTCCAACTATGGCTACACCTTC.

This chain joins TRBV5-8 and TRBJ2-7; D is perhaps TRBD2 (5 bases). Per germline, CDR1 SGHTS and CDR2 YDEGEE. Trimming took off 6 bases at V and 2 bases at J, with 9 bases between the two ends. The CDR3 is made up of 12 amino acids. CDR3 nucleotide sequence: TGTGCCAGCACCAGCGGAACCTACGAGCAGTACTTC. Translated, it gives CASTSGTYEQYF.

This clone has just one count. The chain is built from TRBV18 and TRBJ2-3, with TRBD1 matching 9 bases. This CDR3 contains 14 residues. V trimming: 8 bases; J trimming: 2 bases; junction bases outside the gene matches: 5. Germline CDR1 reads KGHSH; CDR2 reads LQKENI. The CDR3 nucleotides are TGTGCCAGCCCTGGACAGGGGAACACAGATACGCAGTATTTT. It specifies CASPGQGNTDTQYF.

V usage is TRBV6-2 or TRBV6-3 and J usage is TRBJ1-5; TRBD1 agrees at 8 bases. Germline V gene sequence: CDR1 MNHEY, CDR2 SVGEGT. The junction had 7 bases not matched to a gene; V was cut back by 7 bases and J by 5 bases. The CDR3 sequence is 14 residues long. The CDR3 DNA reads TGTGCCAGCACCCCTGTGACAGGGGATCAGCCCCAGCATTTT. It codes for CASTPVTGDQPQHF.

This clone appeared a few times. V gene TRBV5-1 combines with J gene TRBJ2-3; TRBD2 matches 7 bases. From germline, CDR1 is SGHRS and CDR2 YFSETQ. This CDR3 is built from 16 residues. Here the CDR3 DNA reads TGCGGCTTCTTCCACCCATGTCGGGAGGGCACAGATACGCAGTATTTT. This translates into CGFFHPCREGTDTQYF.

This chain links TRBV2 with TRBJ1-1; D not certain. CDR1 is SNHLY and CDR2 is FYNNEI in the germline V gene. Trimming took off 7 bases at V and 7 bases at J, with 16 bases between the two ends. The CDR3 sequence is 13 residues long. The CDR3: CASIRVRDGEAFF. As DNA, the CDR3 is TGTGCCAGCATTAGGGTTCGGGATGGTGAAGCTTTCTTT.

J is TRBJ2-1 and V is TRBV15, with 9 bases lining up with TRBD2. This CDR3 spans 16 amino acids. V lost 0 bases and J lost 4; bases outside the gene matches: 4. Germline V CDR1 and CDR2: LNHNV, YYDKDF (reference sequence). The CDR3 region is CATSRDLLAGYNEQFF. DNA for the CDR3: TGTGCCACCAGCAGAGATCTTCTAGCGGGGTACAATGAGCAGTTCTTC.

The chain couples TRBV7-3 to TRBJ2-2; 12 nucleotides agree with TRBD2. This CDR3 has 15 amino acids. CDR1 is SGHTA and CDR2 is FQGTGA in the germline V gene. The ends lost 5 bases at V and 5 bases at J; junction bases unmatched: 3. In DNA, the CDR3 is TGTGCCAGCAGCCACGGACTAGCGGGGACCGGGGAGCTGTTTTTT. Its protein product is CASSHGLAGTGELFF. The full variable domain, with the rest looked up from reference TRBV7-3 and TRBJ2-2, is GAGVSQTPSNKVTEKGKYVELRCDPISGHTALYWYRQSLGQGPEFLIYFQGTGAADDSGLPNDRFFAVRPEGSVSTLKIQRTERGDSAVYLCASSHGLAGTGELFFGEGSRLTVL.

This chain uses TRBV5-5 with TRBJ2-1; D call uncertain. The CDR3 spans 13 residues. V was cut by 1 base and J by 3 bases, with 5 bases left in between. Germline V lookup: CDR1 SGHKS, CDR2 YYEKEE (reference sequence). Written as DNA, the CDR3 is TGTGCCAGCAGCTTGTACTACTACAATGAGCAGTTCTTC. It encodes CASSLYYYNEQFF. Complete variable domain (other parts from reference TRBV5-5 and TRBJ2-1): DAGVTQSPTHLIKTRGQQVTLRCSPISGHKSVSWYQQVLGQGPQFIFQYYEKEERGRGNFPDRFSARQFPNYSSELNVNALLLGDSALYLCASSLYYYNEQFFGPGTRLTVL.

The chain carries TRBV3-1 (or the pseudogene TRBV3-2) and TRBJ2-5; 10 bases line up with TRBD2. Trimming removed 4 bases from V and 2 bases from J; junction bases left unmatched: 7. Looked up from germline, CDR1 is LGHDT and CDR2 is YNNKEL (reference sequence). The length of the CDR3 is 16 residues. This chain's CDR3 is CASSPGQLAGQETQYF. In DNA form, the CDR3 reads TGTGCCAGCAGCCCTGGGCAACTAGCGGGACAAGAGACCCAGTACTTC.

The rearrangement links TRBV9 to TRBJ1-1; no firm D call. Germline V gene lookup returns CDR1 SGDLS and CDR2 YYNGEE. The germline V and J ends were trimmed by 4 bases and 2 bases, with 9 bases remaining between them. CDR3 size: 13 residues. For the CDR3, the DNA is TGTGCCAGCAGCCCAAACAGTAACACTGAAGCTTTCTTT. Translated, it gives CASSPNSNTEAFF.

In this sample, this clone turned up once. J is TRBJ2-5 and V is TRBV2, with 14 bases aligning to TRBD2. Germline V gene data show CDR1 as SNHLY and CDR2 as FYNNEI. The CDR3 runs to 16 residues. V was clipped by 6 bases and J by 1 base; unmatched bases: 4. The CDR3 DNA reads as TGTGCCAGCAGGCGACTAGCGGGAGGGACCCAAGAGACCCAGTACTTC. Translating gives CASRRLAGGTQETQYF.

The chain uses TRBV3-1 (or the pseudogene TRBV3-2) and TRBJ2-7; 12 bases match TRBD2. V shed 5 bases, J shed 1 base, and the junction held 12 bases outside the gene matches. Germline V gene data show CDR1 as LGHDT and CDR2 as YNNKEL (reference sequence). The length of the CDR3 is 18 residues. The CDR3 DNA follows: TGTGCCAGCAGCAGCAAGTTGTTTGGACTAGCGGGGTCCTACGAGCAGTACTTC. Translated: CASSSKLFGLAGSYEQYF.